This T cell receptor (beta chain) was recorded in a study of beta chain features in type 1 diabetes (dated by TCRdb to 2017 to 2018). In the study overall: Mean age, gender distribution, total cell number and subset yield were not different between patients and healthy donors. A total of 90 million to 140 million sorted cells were examined across all samples, and RNA yield correlated strongly with the number of cells per subset. The study compared the TCRB repertoires of sorted circulating CD4+ T cell subsets in recently diagnosed type 1 diabetes patients with those in matched healthy donors. Regulatory and stem cell-like memory subsets were isolated from only 8 patients and roughly 8 healthy donors, whereas naive and central memory subsets came from all 30 or so donors.

This clone was counted between two and nine times. The clone's antigen remains unknown. Base qualities are missing; no much larger clone stands one base away. The entire isolated RNA was reverse transcribed using the High Capacity cDNA Reverse Transcription Kit, and thus expressed TCRB transcripts were sequenced. Naive, central memory and regulatory T cell samples underwent deep immunoSEQ sequencing, averaging around 4 million total reads per sample. Sorted cells were lysed in RLT buffer, and RNA was extracted using DNase-treated RNeasy Micro or Mini kits according to cell number. Each cell subset was processed on its own to prevent cross-contamination, while patient and healthy donor samples were processed together. TCRB sequences were amplified from cDNA with the immunoSEQ multiplex PCR, producing 87-bp fragments spanning the CDR3 region. Sequencing of the amplicons was done on the Illumina HiSeq platform. The original methods were these. PCR bias was corrected computationally using synthetic template baselines, and reads within Hamming distance 2 were collapsed, with unmergeable singletons discarded. By aligning reads against IMGT, V, D and J genes, CDR3 length, and insertions or deletions at six rearrangement sites were assigned. Within each subset, clonotype counts were normalized to sorted cell number, and only after that were true diversity and Gini coefficients computed with the tcR R package. The overlap coefficient, calculated on TCRB nucleotide sequences, was used to measure repertoire sharing. The table comes from immuneACCESS by way of TCRdb, which keeps in-frame sequences with V and J called. Part of the clones is missing from these tables; in studies checked, under half for an unresolved V gene and the rest for unknown reasons. For V, J and clone size, that table is used; D and trimming come from the DNA. This sample has over 150,000 clones in its table, and about 9% of those were observed once. Approximately 0.54% of the sample is taken by the ten largest.

The study at large found these results: Naive, central memory and regulatory TCRB repertoires appeared to be more similar among patients than among healthy donors. HLA sub-analyses involved small numbers of individuals, so any influence of HLA type on TCRB rearrangement remained unresolved. Sequencing cDNA rather than genomic DNA could over-represent highly expressing activated cells, although activation and CD3 levels did not differ between groups. Shorter templates might be favored by PCR, yet because patient and control samples were amplified and corrected together, any such skew would affect both groups equally. At VDJ recombination sites, type 1 diabetes patients had fewer insertions and more deleted nucleotides, which implies abnormalities in thymic rearrangement. A moderate but significant shortening of TCRB CDR3 length was observed in type 1 diabetes patients in all four CD4+ subsets.

Each donor gave one peripheral blood draw, approximately 110 mL on average, collected into heparinised tubes. Naive, central memory, regulatory and stem cell-like memory CD4+ T cells were sorted on a BD FACSAria II using a panel including CD45RO, CCR7, CD25, CD127, CD95 and CD27. A purity above 95% was achieved for all sorted populations. PBMCs were separated immediately by Lymphoprep density gradient centrifugation and were stained directly, without being cultured. To minimize batch effects, samples were stained and sorted in pairs, one healthy donor with one patient per experiment. The source material was central memory CD4+ T cells from blood. The source of this sequence is a woman aged 18-29 years with type 1 diabetes.

CDR3 loop: CASKGVREAFF. The nucleotide sequence reads TGTGCCAGCAAAGGGGTCAGAGAAGCTTTCTTT. The chain employs TRBV2 and TRBJ1-1; TRBD1 might be the D gene, on 5 matching bases. Including the terminal cysteine and phenylalanine, the CDR3 comprises 11 residues. The kept DNA is CDR3 alone, 33 bases in frame from the first base. The germline V gene encodes CDR1 SNHLY and CDR2 FYNNEI. The V and J ends are trimmed by 7 bases and 8 bases, leaving 11 bases between them.